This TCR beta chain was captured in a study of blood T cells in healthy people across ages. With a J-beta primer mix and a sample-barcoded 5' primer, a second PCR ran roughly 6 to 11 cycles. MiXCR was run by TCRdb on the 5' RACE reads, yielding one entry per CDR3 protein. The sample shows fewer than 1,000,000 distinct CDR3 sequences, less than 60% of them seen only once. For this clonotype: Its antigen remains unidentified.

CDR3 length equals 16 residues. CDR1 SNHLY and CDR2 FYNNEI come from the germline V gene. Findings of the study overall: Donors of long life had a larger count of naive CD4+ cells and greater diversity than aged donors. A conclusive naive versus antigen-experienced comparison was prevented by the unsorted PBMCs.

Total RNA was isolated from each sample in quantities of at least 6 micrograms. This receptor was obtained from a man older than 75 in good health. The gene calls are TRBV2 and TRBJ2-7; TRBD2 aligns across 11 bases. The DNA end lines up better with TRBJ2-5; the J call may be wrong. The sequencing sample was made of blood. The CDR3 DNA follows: TGTGCCAGCAGGCCCGGGACTAGCGGCCGCCAAGAGACCCAGTACTTC. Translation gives CASRPGTSGRQETQYF.